Listed here are 13 T cell receptor beta chains from one sample, sequenced in a study of T cells expressing NK-cell markers. TCRdb re-called the 5' RACE reads, yielding one record per CDR3 amino acid sequence without DNA. The sample holds about half a million distinct CDR3 sequences. Sequenced input: blood T cells: a sorted CD56 or NKG2C T cell subset, CD4+ or CD8+ T cells, or bulk PBMC T cells (not recorded which). These receptors were collected from a woman in her fifties or sixties in good health.

The chain uses TRBV27 and TRBJ2-3; no DNA is available, so the TRBD2 call from TCRdb remains unchecked. This CDR3 is 14 amino acids long. Germline V gene sequence: CDR1 MNHEY, CDR2 SMNVEV (reference sequence). The CDR3 protein is CASSPSGSGNTQYF.

The rearrangement joins TRBV10-3 to TRBJ1-2; TCRdb picks TRBD1, but there is no DNA to check that call. This CDR3 spans 14 amino acids. Germline CDR1 reads ENHRY; CDR2 reads SYGVKD. The CDR3 sequence is CAIRAVGGVYGYTF.

The chain is built from TRBV4-1 and TRBJ2-3; TCRdb's D call, TRBD2, is unchecked because there is no DNA. The CDR3 consists of 17 residues. CDR1 MGHRA and CDR2 YSYEKL come from the germline V gene. CDR3 loop: CASSQEAPTSGGDTQYF.

The rearrangement joins TRBV4-1 to TRBJ2-3; TCRdb picks TRBD1, but there is no DNA to check that call. This CDR3 is built from 13 residues. Germline CDR1 MGHRA, CDR2 YSYEKL. The CDR3 reads CASSPPQLATQYF.

The chain recombines TRBV20-1 with TRBJ2-1; the TCRdb call, TRBD2, lacks DNA for checking. Germline V gene data show CDR1 as DFQATT and CDR2 as SNEGSKA (reference sequence). The CDR3 loop spans 15 amino acids. This CDR3 is CSAYLAGGDHNEQFF.

This chain joins TRBV28 and TRBJ2-7; TCRdb indicates TRBD1, and absent DNA this call remains unverified. Per the germline V gene, CDR1 is MDHEN and CDR2 is SYDVKM. CDR3 size: 16 residues. The CDR3 is CASSSQGDRDSYEQYF.

J is TRBJ2-7 and V is TRBV6-5; TCRdb names TRBD2, which stays unverified in the absence of DNA. Germline V gene data show CDR1 as MNHEY and CDR2 as SVGAGI. CDR3 length: 15 residues. The CDR3 here is CASSYLPSGSAEQYF.

The chain couples TRBV20-1 to TRBJ2-5; TCRdb's assignment of TRBD2 cannot be checked, as there is no DNA. The CDR3 sequence is 15 residues long. Germline V gives CDR1 DFQATT, CDR2 SNEGSKA (reference sequence). Here the CDR3 reads CSAVEMRTSQETQYF.

This chain uses TRBV27 with TRBJ2-1; TCRdb proposes TRBD1, but this gene call is untestable without DNA. The CDR3 extends over 13 amino acids. Per the germline V gene, CDR1 is MNHEY and CDR2 is SMNVEV (reference sequence). This CDR3 is CASSLSTGNEQFF.

The gene calls are TRBV12-3 or TRBV12-4 and TRBJ2-1; lacking DNA, the TRBD2 call made by TCRdb goes unchecked. The CDR3 consists of 16 residues. The CDR3 sequence is CASSLGGTSKAHEQFF.

CDR3 residues: CASSLPGIIESTEAFF. The chain couples TRBV7-3 to TRBJ1-1. Germline V gene data show CDR1 as SGHTA and CDR2 as FQGTGA. CDR3 size: 16 residues. The complete variable domain, with remaining parts taken from reference TRBV7-3 and TRBJ1-1, reads GAGVSQTPSNKVTEKGKYVELRCDPISGHTALYWYRQSLGQGPEFLIYFQGTGAADDSGLPNDRFFAVRPEGSVSTLKIQRTERGDSAVYLCASSLPGIIESTEAFFGQGTRLTVV.

The CDR3 reads CASGGLYSYEQYF. The chain links TRBV6-5 to TRBJ2-7; the TCRdb call, TRBD2, lacks DNA for checking. This CDR3 region has 13 residues. Germline loops: CDR1 MNHEY, CDR2 SVGAGI.

CDR3 region: CASSQDPRIEQFF. This chain joins TRBV4-2 and TRBJ2-1. The CDR3 has 13 amino acids. Looked up from germline, CDR1 is LGHNA and CDR2 is YNFKEQ.